The following is a T cell receptor (beta chain) sequence with its context. Antigen: not known. Generated by immunoSEQ multiplex PCR, the TCRdb table keeps only in-frame clones and is missing some. The table has 90,000 or so clones, around 90% seen once; the top ten hold 1.1%. This record belongs to a study of OX40 agonist ivuxolimab in advanced cancers. Study-level information: The dose-escalation group included hepatocellular carcinoma, melanoma, renal cell carcinoma and head and neck cancer.

The germline CDR1 and CDR2 sequences are SGHTA and FQGNSA. The J segment lost 0 bases and the V segment lost 5 bases, leaving 3 bases of the junction unmatched. The CDR3 is 14 amino acids. The cohort excluded patients with autoimmune disease history or systemic immunosuppression. Study-level results: In general, CD8+ T cells held more expanded clones than CD4+ did, on average.

This TCR came from an adult with an advanced solid tumor such as melanoma, head and neck, liver or kidney cancer. Sample: CD4+ or CD8+ T cells sorted from blood, taken in a trial of the OX40 agonist ivuxolimab. The V call is TRBV7-2, the J call TRBJ2-7; 8 positions agree with TRBD1. Here the CDR3 DNA reads TGTGCCAGCAGCCTTACAGGGGGCTCCTACGAGCAGTACTTC. Its protein is CASSLTGGSYEQYF. Using reference TRBV7-2 and TRBJ2-7 for the parts outside the CDR3, the full variable domain is GAGVSQSPSNKVTEKGKDVELRCDPISGHTALYWYRQSLGQGLEFLIYFQGNSAPDKSGLPSDRFSAERTGGSVSTLTIQRTQQEDSAVYLCASSLTGGSYEQYFGPGTRLTVT.